This T cell receptor beta chain derives from a study of OX40 agonist ivuxolimab in advanced cancers. In the study overall: Ivuxolimab, an antibody acting as an agonist of OX40 (CD134), was used to treat patients. Earlier anti-PD-1, anti-PD-L1 or anti-CTLA-4 therapy was permitted; 30% to 45% had received some. The group had a mean age of approximately 60 years, ranged from roughly 23 to 79, and was roughly 83% male.

Regarding this clone: What it binds is unknown.

This CDR3 is 15 amino acids long. V was clipped by 0 bases and J by 4 bases, with 13 bases between them. Looked up from germline, CDR1 is SGHDT and CDR2 is YYEEEE. Study-wide results and caveats: On average, a greater number of expanded clones characterised CD8+ T cells relative to CD4+.

TCRdb keeps only in-frame clones here, not all; method: immunoSEQ multiplex PCR. The sample holds approximately 10,000 clones, about 86% seen once. J is TRBJ1-1 and V is TRBV5-6; D is possibly TRBD1 (6 bases). This sample comprised CD4+ or CD8+ T cells sorted from blood, obtained in a trial of the OX40 agonist ivuxolimab. The TCR sequence derives from an adult with an advanced solid tumor such as melanoma, head and neck, liver or kidney cancer. The CDR3 spells CASSLVGGLGTEAFF. The CDR3, as DNA: TGTGCCAGCAGCTTGGTTGGGGGGCTGGGCACTGAAGCTTTCTTT. The whole variable domain, remainder taken from reference TRBV5-6 and TRBJ1-1, is DAGVTQSPTHLIKTRGQQVTLRCSPKSGHDTVSWYQQALGQGPQFIFQYYEEEERQRGNFPDRFSGHQFPNYSSELNVNALLLGDSALYLCASSLVGGLGTEAFFGQGTRLTVV.